This TCR beta chain was captured in a study of CD8 T cells in Susac syndrome. An input of 0.5 to 1 ug of RNA was subjected to reverse transcription using random hexamers. TCRdb analysed the immunoSEQ multiplex PCR reads with MiXCR anew, one entry per CDR3 protein. The table includes 140,000 or so distinct CDR3 sequences, around 96% detected once. Sequenced material: CD4+ T cells from PBMCs. The TCR was taken from a human donor with multiple sclerosis.

DNA of the CDR3: TGCAGTGCTAGCTCGTCGGACAGGAGGAGCTCCTACGAGCAGTACTTC. It encodes CSASSSDRRSSYEQYF. This chain connects TRBV20-1 to TRBJ2-7, with TRBD1 matching over 7 bases. CDR1 DFQATT and CDR2 SNEGSKA come from the germline V gene (reference sequence). With 3 bases clipped from V and 0 bases from J, the junction kept 11 bases outside the gene matches. This CDR3 is built from 16 residues.